Given below is one TCR beta chain in context. This clonotype was detected a few times. It has no known antigen specificity. Base-call qualities are not available, and no considerably larger clone is one nucleotide away. Libraries came from 5' RACE. Data came from an Illumina HiSeq 2500. A second roughly 7 to 12 cycle PCR used a sample-barcoded 5' primer and a J-beta primer mix. Each TCR beta cDNA molecule received a unique molecular identifier from a template-switch 5' adaptor carrying 12 random nucleotides. At least 2.5 million CDR3-containing paired-end reads were obtained from each sample. All of the RNA was converted into first-strand cDNA using the Mint cDNA synthesis kit, with a TRBC-specific oligonucleotide serving as the primer. All cDNA was treated with uracil-DNA glycosylase and then went through a first 18-cycle PCR with the universal primers M1SS and BC2_uni_R. Under the source paper's analysis protocol: Each sample was normalized by randomly selecting 1 million high-quality reads, each carrying a distinct molecular identifier. Reads with shared molecular identifiers were discarded instead of being binned into consensus sequences. MiTCR, set to a Q25 quality threshold and the strictest error-elimination algorithm, was used for CDR3 identification, clonotype clustering and error correction. Lower-bound total TCR beta diversity was estimated with a nonparametric unseen species model using Euler transformation. The public sequencing data were trimmed at Q25 with fastp and processed into clonotypes with MiXCR by TCRdb, which kept only in-frame beta chains. Each CDR3 protein gets just one entry, which takes the most common genes and DNA from the rows behind it. For this entry, the V and J calls and clone size follow TCRdb and not the study's own pipeline. Across this sample there are over 600,000 distinct CDR3 sequences, with over 20% seen only once. Of the sample, 3% to 4.5% is held by the ten largest clones.

These data originate in a study of blood T cells in healthy people across ages (dated by TCRdb to about 2015). About the investigation overall: Template switching captured roughly one uniquely barcoded TCR beta cDNA molecule per two T cells in model experiments. To track age-related changes in TCR beta repertoire diversity, the study relied on deep sequencing normalized with unique cDNA molecular identifiers. The study analyzed two additional independent replicas of 1 million unique cDNA reads from the same blood draw for two donors, one aged 18 to 30 and one aged 80 or older. Donors were grouped into four age groups: young (average 16 years), middle-aged (roughly 38), aged (around 62) and long-lived (around 80). To avoid experimental bias, donors of different ages were distributed randomly across sequencing lanes.

Study-wide conclusions, independent of this receptor: Conclusive comparison of naive and antigen-experienced compartments was prevented by the profiling of bulk unsorted PBMCs. As age increased, observed TCR beta diversity per million T cells dropped in a roughly linear way, and a significant reduction was already evident by age 40. Estimates of total diversity based on one million sequenced T cells were considered lower bounds and underestimates. Because donor CMV infection status was unknown, age-related changes in expanded clonotypes were potentially confounded. Observed TCR beta diversity correlated strongly with the percentage of naive T cells measured by flow cytometry. Compared with the aged group, the long-lived group had more naive CD4+ T cells, fewer expanded clones and increased TCR diversity, suggesting age selection.

The germline ends are 6 bases apart after V is trimmed by 0 bases and J by 3 bases. CDR1 and CDR2 are drawn from the germline V gene: SGHRS, YFSETQ. The CDR3 goes from the cysteine to the phenylalanine over 13 residues. Just CDR3 DNA is preserved here, 39 bases in frame from base 1. Systemically healthy Caucasian individuals from Russia, roughly 40 in total and aged about 6 to 90 years, were included as donors. Each donor gave approximately 10 milliliters of peripheral blood, collected into EDTA-treated Vacutainer tubes. Ficoll-Paque density-gradient centrifugation was used to isolate PBMCs, with at least 6.5 million per sample. Total RNA, at least 6 micrograms per sample, was extracted from PBMCs with Trizol reagent. The percentages of naive CD45RAhigh/CD27high T cells were determined by flow cytometry on a PBMC aliquot from every donor.

Sequencing was carried out using blood. This chain joins TRBV5-1 to TRBJ2-5; TRBD1 could be the D gene, as 6 bases match. The sequence came from a man aged 65 to 85 in good health. In nucleotides, the sequence is TGCGCCAGCAGCTTGGGGGACAAAGAGACCCAGTACTTC. Its protein is CASSLGDKETQYF.